Described below is a single T cell receptor (beta chain) sequence and its context. This clone came up once. There is no known antigen for this receptor. No base quality values were provided; no much bigger clone lies one nucleotide off. Relative to germline, V is missing 6 bases and J is missing 1 base, with 4 bases of the junction outside any gene match. CDR1 is given as MNHEY and CDR2 as SMNVEV, both from the germline V gene (reference sequence). The cysteine opens and the phenylalanine closes a CDR3 of 15 amino acids. Just the 45-base CDR3 DNA is kept, in frame starting at base 1. The data are from a study of shared clonotypes between healthy human individuals (TCRdb year 2020). Describing the broader study: Three men and a couple of women, aged 18 to 49 years, made up the cohort. For each donor, CD4 naive and CD4 memory were each run on three plates, CD8 naive on two plates, and CD8 memory on one plate. To estimate repertoire size and how much clonotype sharing occurs between individuals, the study deeply sequenced the blood TCR repertoires of several healthy adults. To increase sequencing depth and limit assay-specific biases, different laboratories used diverse techniques to prepare libraries and sequence TCR repertoires. Leukapheresis yielded between about 0.94 and 8.9 billion PBMCs per donor.

Donors were healthy HIV-negative adults with no recently reported acute infections or vaccinations. Every donor was a Caucasian adult living in Nashville, Tennessee, USA. CD4+ T cells were enriched through magnetic negative selection, after which naive cells were positively selected on CD45RA and the remaining negative fraction served as the memory subset. After blood collection by leukapheresis, PBMCs were isolated using Ficoll-Histopaque density gradient centrifugation and then cryopreserved in the vapor phase of liquid nitrogen. Analytical flow cytometry was used to check the purity and quantity of every magnetically sorted T cell population. From each sorted fraction, genomic DNA was isolated and quantified by UV absorbance on a Nanodrop 2000c. Broad study findings and their caveats: Based on pairwise subsampling, the degree of clonotype sharing among donors was expected to be affected by sequencing depth. The genetic and exposure-history diversity represented was limited by the small number of donors. Compared with non-shared clonotypes, clonotypes shared by all four sorted-subset donors had higher generation probabilities. Only blood was sampled, and tissue TCR repertoires likely differ from those in blood. Estimated clonotype richness was generally larger for naive than for memory subsets. Even with the large sequencing depth, rarefaction of the sorted-subset datasets indicated that sequencing was incomplete. About 4.5% of naive CD4, 3.5% of naive CD8, about 2.1% of memory CD4, and 0.35% to 0.4% of memory CD8 clonotypes were shared across several donors.

Using the deep immunoSEQ assay, TCR CDR3 regions were amplified from genomic DNA by multiplex PCR. Extracted genomic DNA from each cell subset was distributed evenly across all wells of several immunoSEQ 96-well plates, and each plate was treated as a replicate. For sorted subsets, roughly 200 ng genomic DNA, equal to 30,000 or so T cell genomes, was loaded into each replicate PCR. Purified libraries were quantified with a Qubit 3.0 fluorometer, sized on a Bioanalyzer 2100, and re-quantified with the KAPA Library Quantification kit. Each immunoSEQ 96-well plate was sequenced on its own single-read 150-cycle Illumina NextSeq 550 flow cell. Concerning the study's data processing: Because only junctional sequences without quality scores were contained in the immunoSEQ output, filtering matching that applied to full-length reads could not be performed. To assign V/J genes and CDR3, sequences were annotated against IMGT germline references using PyIR, a Python wrapper for IgBLAST v1.9. Reads with weak V/J assignments (E-value above 1e-6), missing CDR3, stop codons, out-of-frame junctions, or ambiguous translated residues were removed. V3J clonotypes were defined by identical inferred V gene, J gene, and CDR3 amino acid sequence. Percentage overlap between repertoires was calculated by dividing the number of shared unique clonotypes by the size of the smaller repertoire. Richness of each repertoire was evaluated using RTK rarefaction, the Chao1 estimator, and Recon v2.1 estimates of unobserved clonotypes. For all TCRbeta clonotypes obtained by the gDNA method from several donors, generation probabilities were computed with OLGA. The immuneACCESS repertoire file appears here via TCRdb, limited to in-frame rearrangements. These files lack a portion of the clones; in checked studies, under half of the deficit traces to unresolved V genes, and the cause of the others is not known. That table furnishes V, J and clone size, whereas the DNA furnished D and trimming. For this sample the table gives roughly 2.5 million clones, of which 90% to 95% were detected only once. Clones ranked in the top ten supply around 0.15% of the sample.

This receptor was identified in a man aged 18 to 35 in good health. This chain is built from TRBV27 and TRBJ1-5, with 9 bases aligning to TRBD1. Sequences were obtained from naive CD4+ T cells sorted from blood. The sample's cell subset or site label is to be understood as: CD45RA+ positively selected. This receptor has the CDR3 CASRDGQGSNQPQHF. The DNA sequence is TGTGCCAGCAGGGACGGACAGGGGAGCAATCAGCCCCAGCATTTT.